What follows describes a single TCR beta chain. Assay: immunoSEQ multiplex PCR; the TCRdb copy retains only in-frame clones and omits some. The sample shows about 15,000 clones, around 75% of them seen only once. Germline V gene sequence: CDR1 SQVTM, CDR2 ANQGSEA. The CDR3 has 14 residues. Trimming removed 7 bases from V and 4 bases from J, with 17 bases in between. This sample stems from a study of tumour-infiltrating T cells in Burkitt lymphoma. Study information: Productive clonality predicted overall and progression-free survival.

This receptor was identified in a human donor with diffuse large B-cell lymphoma. Material for sequencing was tumor tissue. The chain joins TRBV29-1 to TRBJ1-5, with D possibly being TRBD1 (6 bases). CDR3 loop: CSARDGQPNQPQHF. The CDR3 nucleotides read TGCAGCGCCCGAGATGGACAGCCTAATCAGCCCCAGCATTTT. Full variable domain (remainder filled in from reference TRBV29-1 and TRBJ1-5): SAVISQKPSRDICQRGTSLTIQCQVDSQVTMMFWYRQQPGQSLTLIATANQGSEATYESGFVIDKFPISRPNLTFSTLTVSNMSPEDSSIYLCSARDGQPNQPQHFGDGTRLSIL.